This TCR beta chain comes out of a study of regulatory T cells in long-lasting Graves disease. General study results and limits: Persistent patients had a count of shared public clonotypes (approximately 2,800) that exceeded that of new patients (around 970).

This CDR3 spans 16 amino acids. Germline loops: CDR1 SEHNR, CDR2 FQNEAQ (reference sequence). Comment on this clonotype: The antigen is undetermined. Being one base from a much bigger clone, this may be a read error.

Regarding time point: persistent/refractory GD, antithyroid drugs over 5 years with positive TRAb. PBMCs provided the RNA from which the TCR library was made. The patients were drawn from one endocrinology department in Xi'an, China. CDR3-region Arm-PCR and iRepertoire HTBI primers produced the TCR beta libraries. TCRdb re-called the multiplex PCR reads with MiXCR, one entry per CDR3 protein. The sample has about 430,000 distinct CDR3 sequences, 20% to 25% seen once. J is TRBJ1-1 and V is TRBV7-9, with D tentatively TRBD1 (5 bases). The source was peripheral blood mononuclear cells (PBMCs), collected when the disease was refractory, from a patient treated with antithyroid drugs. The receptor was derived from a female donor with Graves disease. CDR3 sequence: CASSLRSGAPNTKAFF. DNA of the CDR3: TGTGCCAGCAGCTTAAGGTCCGGGGCGCCGAACACTAAAGCTTTCTTT.